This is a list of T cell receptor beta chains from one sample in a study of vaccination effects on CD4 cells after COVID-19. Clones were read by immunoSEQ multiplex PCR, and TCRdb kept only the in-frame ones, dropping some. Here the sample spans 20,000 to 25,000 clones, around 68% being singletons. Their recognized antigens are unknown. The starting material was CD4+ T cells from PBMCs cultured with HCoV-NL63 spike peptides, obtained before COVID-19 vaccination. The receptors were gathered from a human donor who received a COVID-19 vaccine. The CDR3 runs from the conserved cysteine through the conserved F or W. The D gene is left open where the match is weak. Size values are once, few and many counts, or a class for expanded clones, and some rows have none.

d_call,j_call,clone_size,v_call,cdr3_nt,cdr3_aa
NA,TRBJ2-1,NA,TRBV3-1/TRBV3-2,TGTGCCAGCAGCCAAGATCAAGTTACCCCCGGGAGAAATGAGCAGTTCTTC,CASSQDQVTPGRNEQFF
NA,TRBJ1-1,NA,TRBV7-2,TGTGCCAGCAGCTCACTTACTACGAACACTGAAGCTTTCTTT,CASSSLTTNTEAFF
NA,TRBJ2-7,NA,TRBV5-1,TGCGCCAGCAGTCCCAATCGGAGGGGAGCCTACGAGCAGTACTTC,CASSPNRRGAYEQYF
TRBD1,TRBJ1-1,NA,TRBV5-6,TGTGCCAGCAGCTTGGGGGGCAGGGGGGCTTTCTTT,CASSLGGRGAFF
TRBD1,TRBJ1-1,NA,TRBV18,TGTGCCAGCTCACCGAGTTCCGGGACAGGGGACGAAGCTTTCTTT,CASSPSSGTGDEAFF
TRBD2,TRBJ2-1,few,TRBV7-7,TGTGCCAGCAGCAGCGGGAGGGCCGCTAACAATGAGCAGTTCTTC,CASSSGRAANNEQFF
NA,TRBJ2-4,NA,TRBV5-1,TGCGCCAGCAGCTTGGAGGTTGGGGGAGCCGGCATTCAGTACTTC,CASSLEVGGAGIQYF
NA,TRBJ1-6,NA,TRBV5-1,TGCGCCAGCAGCTTGTCACTCTCGAGCTCCTATAATTCACCCCTCCACTTT,CASSLSLSSSYNSPLHF
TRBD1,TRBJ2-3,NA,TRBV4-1,TGCGCCAGCAGCCTCACCCCCCAGGGGGCTGGCACAGATACGCAGTATTTT,CASSLTPQGAGTDTQYF
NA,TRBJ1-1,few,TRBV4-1,TGCGCCAGCAGCCAAGTTCGGACACGGAACACTGAAGCTTTCTTT,CASSQVRTRNTEAFF
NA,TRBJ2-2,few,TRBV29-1,TGCAGCGTTGGTGGCACCGGGGAGCTGTTTTTT,CSVGGTGELFF
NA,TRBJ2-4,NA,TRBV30,TGTGCCTGGAGCGGGGGGACAGCTATTCAGTACTTC,CAWSGGTAIQYF
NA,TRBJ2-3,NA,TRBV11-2,TGTGCCAGCAGCTTAGATCCCAGCACAGATACGCAGTATTTT,CASSLDPSTDTQYF
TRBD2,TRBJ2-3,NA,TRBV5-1,TGCGCCAGCAGCTTGGCCGGGACTAGCGGGGGGGCAGGGACAGATACGCAGTATTTT,CASSLAGTSGGAGTDTQYF
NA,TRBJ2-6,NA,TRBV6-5,TGTGCCAGCAGTAGGCTCGGGGCCAACGTCCTGACTTTC,CASSRLGANVLTF
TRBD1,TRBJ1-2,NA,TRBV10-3,TGTGCCATCAAACTGACAGGGGGCGATGGCTACACCTTC,CAIKLTGGDGYTF
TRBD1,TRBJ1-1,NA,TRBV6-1,TGTGCCAGCAGTGAAGGGAGATCAGGGGGGAAAGCTTTCTTT,CASSEGRSGGKAFF
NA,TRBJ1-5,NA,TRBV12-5,TGTGCTAGTGGTTTGAGGCCAGGGTCGGTTTCTGGGCCCCAGCATTTT,CASGLRPGSVSGPQHF
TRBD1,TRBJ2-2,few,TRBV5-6,TGTGCCAGCAGCCGGGACAGGTCGAACACCGGGGAGCTGTTTTTT,CASSRDRSNTGELFF